These 2 T cell receptor beta chains were all obtained from the same sample, sequenced in a study of cytomegalovirus exposure and HLA in healthy donors. 60 Vbeta and 13 Jbeta primers were used in PCR. Clones were read by immunoSEQ multiplex PCR, and TCRdb kept only the in-frame ones, dropping some. This sample's clone table lists more than 95,000 clones. The sequenced sample was PBMCs. The receptors derive from a man aged 40-50 years in good health and CMV-seronegative.

This rearrangement joins TRBV4-2 to TRBJ2-7, with D possibly matching TRBD1 (5 bases). Trimming stripped 7 bases from V and 2 bases from J, with 15 bases between. Germline lookup yields CDR1 LGHNA and CDR2 YNFKEQ. This CDR3 is 14 amino acids long. CDR3 sequence reads: CASTSSRGPYEQYF. The DNA for the CDR3 is TGTGCCAGCACATCGAGTAGGGGTCCCTACGAGCAGTACTTC.

V gene TRBV11-2 combines with J gene TRBJ2-7; tentative D call: TRBD2 (6 bases). V dropped 5 bases and J dropped 3 bases, with 20 bases sitting between them. The CDR3 runs 16 residues. Germline CDR1 SGHAT, CDR2 FQNNGV. Here the CDR3 DNA reads TGTGCCAGCAGCAACAAAGCTAGCGTGGGCCTCTACGAGCAGTACTTC. Its translation is CASSNKASVGLYEQYF.